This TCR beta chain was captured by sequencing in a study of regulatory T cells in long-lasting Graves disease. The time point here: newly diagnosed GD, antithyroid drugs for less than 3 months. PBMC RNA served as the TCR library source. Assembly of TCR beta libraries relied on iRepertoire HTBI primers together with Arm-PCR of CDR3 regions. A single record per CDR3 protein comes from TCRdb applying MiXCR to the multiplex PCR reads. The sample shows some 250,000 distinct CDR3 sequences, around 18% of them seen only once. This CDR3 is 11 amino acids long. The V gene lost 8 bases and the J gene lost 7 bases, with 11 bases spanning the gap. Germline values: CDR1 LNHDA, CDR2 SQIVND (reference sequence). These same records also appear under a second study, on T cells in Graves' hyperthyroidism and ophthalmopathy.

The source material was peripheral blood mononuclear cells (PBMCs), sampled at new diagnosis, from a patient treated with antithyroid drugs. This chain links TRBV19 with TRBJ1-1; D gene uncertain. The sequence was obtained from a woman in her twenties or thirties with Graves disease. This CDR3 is CASLRGNEAFF. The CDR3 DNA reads TGTGCCAGTCTACGGGGAAATGAAGCTTTCTTT. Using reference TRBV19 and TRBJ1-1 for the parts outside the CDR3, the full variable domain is DGGITQSPKYLFRKEGQNVTLSCEQNLNHDAMYWYRQDPGQGLRLIYYSQIVNDFQKGDIAEGYSVSREKKESFPLTVTSAQKNPTAFYLCASLRGNEAFFGQGTRLTVV.